These 11 T cell receptor beta chains were sequenced from one sample in a study of blood T cell repertoires in COVID-19. Data came from immunoSEQ multiplex PCR; TCRdb stores just in-frame clones and leaves some out. The sample lists about 300,000 clones; 65% to 90% were seen once. The sequencing sample was made of PBMCs or T cells enriched from blood (not recorded which). All receptors derive from a woman aged 18 to 35 who had recovered from COVID-19.

The chain uses TRBV3-1 (or the pseudogene TRBV3-2) and TRBJ2-5; 8 positions agree with TRBD1. The germline V gene has CDR1 LGHDT and CDR2 YNNKEL (reference sequence). With V trimmed by 3 bases and J by 2 bases, 5 bases remained unmatched. CDR3 length: 15 residues. This CDR3 reads CASSQMTGAQETQYF. In DNA form, the CDR3 reads TGTGCCAGCAGCCAGATGACAGGGGCTCAAGAGACCCAGTACTTC.

This sequence joins TRBV30 and TRBJ1-5; 8 bases map to TRBD1. CDR1 is GTSNPN, CDR2 SVGIG, per germline (reference sequence). The CDR3 covers 13 residues. Unmatched junction bases numbered 1, after V lost 1 base and J lost 5 bases. In nucleotides, the CDR3 is TGTGCCTGGAGTGCGACAGGGGATCAGCCCCAGCATTTT. Amino acid sequence: CAWSATGDQPQHF.

This clone was counted a single time. The chain links TRBV9 to TRBJ2-1; 8 positions match TRBD1. Germline V gene lookup returns CDR1 SGDLS and CDR2 YYNGEE. The length of the CDR3 is 19 residues. V lost 3 bases to trimming and J lost 3 bases; unmatched junction nucleotides: 17. CDR3 nucleotides: TGTGCCAGCAGCGGCAGGGGGCGTGGTGGGGGCCCTGACTACAATGAGCAGTTCTTC. Encoded protein: CASSGRGRGGGPDYNEQFF.

To note about this clone: Other DNA variants within this sample encode the same CDR3. The chain combines TRBV5-1 with TRBJ1-5; D not resolved. This CDR3 has 13 residues. V lost 1 base and J lost 6, with 8 bases in between. Germline-derived CDR1 and CDR2 are SGHRS and YFSETQ. The CDR3 sequence: CASSLLRGQPQHF. CDR3 DNA: TGCGCCAGCAGCTTGTTAAGAGGTCAGCCCCAGCATTTT.

J is TRBJ1-1 and V is TRBV20-1; no clear D. Per germline, CDR1 DFQATT and CDR2 SNEGSKA (reference sequence). V lost 3 bases and J 5 bases, leaving 10 bases between the germline ends. The CDR3 extends over 12 amino acids. CDR3 sequence (DNA): TGCAGTGCTAGTGGCGGTAGGACTGAAGCTTTCTTT. Translated, it gives CSASGGRTEAFF.

The V and J genes are TRBV9 and TRBJ1-1; D gene uncertain. CDR3 length: 15 residues. Trimming cost V 0 bases and J 1 base, with 10 bases left between them. Per the germline V gene, CDR1 is SGDLS and CDR2 is YYNGEE. This CDR3 is CASSVDYSPNTEAFF. The CDR3 coding sequence is TGTGCCAGCAGCGTAGATTACAGCCCGAACACTGAAGCTTTCTTT.

This clone has just one count. The chain couples TRBV12-3 or TRBV12-4 to TRBJ1-4; D gene uncertain. The CDR3 has 12 amino acids. V gave up 1 base and J gave up 11 bases, with 8 bases separating them. CDR3 loop: CASSLGGRKLFF. For the CDR3, the DNA is TGTGCCAGCAGTTTAGGAGGGAGGAAACTGTTTTTT.

The CDR3 DNA follows: TGCGCCAGCAGCTTCAACGCGGGGCACCAAGAGACCCAGTACTTC. Translated: CASSFNAGHQETQYF. This chain connects TRBV5-1 to TRBJ2-5, with D possibly matching TRBD2 (6 bases). V was shortened by 2 bases and J by 0 bases, with 11 bases between the two germline ends. The CDR3 is 15 residues long. Germline lookup yields CDR1 SGHRS and CDR2 YFSETQ.

The chain links TRBV7-9 to TRBJ1-1; D not resolved. V dropped 1 base and J dropped 0 bases, with 9 bases sitting between them. Looked up from germline, CDR1 is SEHNR and CDR2 is FQNEAQ (reference sequence). The CDR3 contains 15 residues. The CDR3, as DNA: TGTGCCAGCAGCTTAGAAATGGGAGTGAACACTGAAGCTTTCTTT. Protein product: CASSLEMGVNTEAFF.

The chain links TRBV5-8 to TRBJ1-2; no clear D gene. Deletions cut 1 base from V and 3 bases from J, with 7 bases between. This CDR3 has 13 residues. CDR1 and CDR2 (germline): SGHTS, YDEGEE. The CDR3 sequence: CASSLSGYYGYTF. CDR3 DNA sequence: TGTGCCAGCAGCTTGTCCGGGTACTATGGCTACACCTTC. Full variable domain (missing parts from reference TRBV5-8 and TRBJ1-2): EAGVTQSPTHLIKTRGQQATLRCSPISGHTSVYWYQQALGLGLQFLLWYDEGEERNRGNFPPRFSGRQFPNYSSELNVNALELEDSALYLCASSLSGYYGYTFGSGTRLTVV.

Of note for this clone: The limits of the CDR3 on the DNA are not certain, so only TCRdb's listed CDR3 is given. The genes are TRBV21-1 and TRBJ2-1; TRBD2, the table's D call, was not compared with the DNA. TRBV21-1 is recorded as a pseudogene. The CDR3 is 14 amino acids in total, end residues counted. CDR3 sequence reads: CASRGLYHCNEQFF.